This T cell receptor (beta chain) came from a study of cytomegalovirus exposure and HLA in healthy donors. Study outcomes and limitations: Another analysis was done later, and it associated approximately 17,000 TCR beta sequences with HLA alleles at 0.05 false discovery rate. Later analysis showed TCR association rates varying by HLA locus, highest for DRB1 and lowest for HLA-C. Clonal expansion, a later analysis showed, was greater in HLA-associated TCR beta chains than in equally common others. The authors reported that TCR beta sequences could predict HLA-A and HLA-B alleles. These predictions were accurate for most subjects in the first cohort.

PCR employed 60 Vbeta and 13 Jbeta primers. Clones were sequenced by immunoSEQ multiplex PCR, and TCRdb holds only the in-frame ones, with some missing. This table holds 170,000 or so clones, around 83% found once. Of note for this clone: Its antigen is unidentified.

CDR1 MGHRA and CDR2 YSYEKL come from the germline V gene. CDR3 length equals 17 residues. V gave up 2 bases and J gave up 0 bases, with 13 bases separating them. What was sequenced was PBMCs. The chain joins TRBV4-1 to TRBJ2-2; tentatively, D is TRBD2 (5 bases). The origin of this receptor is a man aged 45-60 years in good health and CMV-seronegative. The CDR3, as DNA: TGCGCCAGCAGCCAATCGGCGAGGGTTACGAACACCGGGGAGCTGTTTTTT. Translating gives CASSQSARVTNTGELFF.